Shown below are 26 T cell receptor beta chains from a single sample sequenced in a study of blood T cell repertoires in COVID-19. Data came from immunoSEQ multiplex PCR; TCRdb stores just in-frame clones and leaves some out. The data contain about 220,000 clones, more than 85% of them singletons. What was sequenced was peripheral blood. These receptors came from a man aged 35 to 55 with acute or convalescent COVID-19.

The chain links TRBV19 to TRBJ1-1; weak D call: TRBD1 (5 bases). CDR3 length: 13 residues. V lost 6 bases to trimming and J lost 5 bases, with 13 bases between them. Germline V gene sequence: CDR1 LNHDA, CDR2 SQIVND (reference sequence). The CDR3 region has the DNA TGTGCCAGTAGCCAGGGATGGAATACTGAAGCTTTCTTT. Translated: CASSQGWNTEAFF.

V gene TRBV13 combines with J gene TRBJ1-1; D call uncertain. Germline-derived CDR1 and CDR2 are PRHDT and FYEKMQ (reference sequence). This CDR3 is built from 12 residues. Trimming cost V 4 bases and J 7 bases, with 10 bases left between them. CDR3 amino acids: CASSYNPGEAFF. The CDR3 region has the DNA TGTGCCAGCAGCTACAATCCGGGTGAAGCTTTCTTT.

The chain employs TRBV5-4 and TRBJ1-2; 9 bases align to TRBD1. The CDR3 totals 15 residues. Germline V lookup: CDR1 SGHNT, CDR2 YYREEE (reference sequence). V lost 4 bases, J lost 2 bases, and 6 bases stayed unmatched. CDR3 DNA sequence: TGTGCCAGCAGCCTACAGGGGGCAGGGAACTATGGCTACACCTTC. It specifies CASSLQGAGNYGYTF.

This clone showed up just once. This chain uses TRBV19 with TRBJ1-5; perhaps TRBD1 as D (5 bases). In germline, CDR1 is LNHDA, CDR2 SQIVND (reference sequence). Between the trimmed V and J ends, which lost 6 bases and 2 bases, there was a span of 20 bases. This CDR3 has 17 amino acids. The CDR3, as DNA: TGTGCCAGTAGGGGCACGGCTCCTCTAGGGGGCAATCAGCCCCAGCATTTT. Translated: CASRGTAPLGGNQPQHF.

This chain uses TRBV5-1 with TRBJ1-3; D possibly corresponds to TRBD1 (5 bases). The CDR3 is 15 amino acids. Germline lookup yields CDR1 SGHRS and CDR2 YFSETQ. V was clipped by 0 bases and J by 8 bases, with 15 bases between them. For the CDR3, the DNA is TGCGCCAGCAGCTTGGAACGGACACCAAGGCACACCATATATTTT. Its protein product is CASSLERTPRHTIYF.

The chain uses TRBV30 and TRBJ1-5; TRBD1 might be the D (6 bases). The CDR3 has 12 residues. V dropped 7 bases and J dropped 4 bases, with 11 bases sitting between them. In germline, CDR1 is GTSNPN, CDR2 SVGIG (reference sequence). CDR3 protein: CAYNRDNQPQHF. In nucleotides, the CDR3 is TGTGCCTACAACAGGGATAATCAGCCCCAGCATTTT. Full variable domain (rest looked up from reference TRBV30 and TRBJ1-5): SQTIHQWPATLVQPVGSPLSLECTVEGTSNPNLYWYRQAAGRGLQLLFYSVGIGQISSEVPQNLSASRPQDRQFILSSKKLLLSDSGFYLCAYNRDNQPQHFGDGTRLSIL.

This chain uses TRBV30 with TRBJ2-3, with a possible D match to TRBD2 (6 bases). V was trimmed by 3 bases and J by 2 bases, leaving 12 bases between them. This CDR3 is built from 14 residues. Germline V gene data show CDR1 as GTSNPN and CDR2 as SVGIG (reference sequence). The CDR3: CAWRKAGPTDTQYF. CDR3 DNA: TGTGCCTGGAGAAAGGCGGGACCCACAGATACGCAGTATTTT. Full variable domain (missing parts from reference TRBV30 and TRBJ2-3): SQTIHQWPATLVQPVGSPLSLECTVEGTSNPNLYWYRQAAGRGLQLLFYSVGIGQISSEVPQNLSASRPQDRQFILSSKKLLLSDSGFYLCAWRKAGPTDTQYFGPGTRLTVL.

Regarding this clone: Additional DNA sequences in this sample encode the identical CDR3. The rearrangement uses TRBV4-1 and TRBJ2-7; the match to TRBD2 covers 8 bases. The CDR3 consists of 15 residues. J was trimmed by 3 bases and V by 0 bases; bases with no gene match: 4. Germline lookup yields CDR1 MGHRA and CDR2 YSYEKL. This CDR3 is CASSQESGRNYEQYF. The CDR3, as DNA: TGCGCCAGCAGCCAAGAAAGCGGGAGAAACTACGAGCAGTACTTC.

The chain couples TRBV9 to TRBJ2-7; 9 positions match TRBD1. The junction had 12 bases not matched to a gene; V was cut back by 4 bases and J by 4 bases. The CDR3 runs 16 residues. Germline-derived CDR1 and CDR2 are SGDLS and YYNGEE. The CDR3 reads CASSLGSGQGGYEQYF. The CDR3 nucleotides read TGTGCCAGCAGCTTAGGATCGGGACAGGGAGGTTACGAGCAGTACTTC.

V is TRBV7-3 and J is TRBJ2-1; tentative D call: TRBD1 (5 bases). Germline V gene lookup returns CDR1 SGHTA and CDR2 FQGTGA. V was trimmed by 3 bases and J by 9 bases, leaving 9 bases between them. This CDR3 is built from 12 residues. This CDR3 is CASSFQRGEQFF. CDR3 nucleotide sequence: TGTGCCAGCAGCTTTCAAAGGGGTGAGCAGTTCTTC.

The rearrangement uses TRBV30 and TRBJ2-6; D ambiguous. There are 14 residues in the CDR3. The V and J ends lost 0 bases and 4 bases respectively, with 7 bases between them. Germline CDR1 and CDR2: GTSNPN and SVGIG (reference sequence). The CDR3 sequence: CAWSVLRGANVLTF. DNA of the CDR3: TGTGCCTGGAGTGTGTTGCGCGGGGCCAACGTCCTGACTTTC.

J is TRBJ1-2 and V is TRBV28, with D uncertain. The germline V gene has CDR1 MDHEN and CDR2 SYDVKM. The germline V and J ends were trimmed by 8 bases and 4 bases, with 11 bases remaining between them. The CDR3 has 12 residues. This CDR3 is CASGFGSYGYTF. The DNA of the CDR3 is TGTGCCAGCGGCTTTGGGAGCTATGGCTACACCTTC.

The gene calls are TRBV6-5 and TRBJ2-7; unclear D gene. Germline lookup yields CDR1 MNHEY and CDR2 SVGAGI. V was cut by 4 bases and J by 9 bases, with 16 bases left in between. The CDR3 has 13 residues. CDR3 in amino acids: CASSSPGRGGQYF. As DNA, the CDR3 is TGTGCCAGCAGTTCCCCCGGCCGTGGCGGGCAGTACTTC.

This sequence joins TRBV2 and TRBJ1-3; tentative D call: TRBD1 (5 bases). The CDR3 extends over 14 amino acids. Deletions cut 1 base from V and 4 bases from J, with 8 bases between. Germline values: CDR1 SNHLY, CDR2 FYNNEI. The DNA for the CDR3 is TGTGCCAGCAGTGAAGGGGCAGGGGGAAACACCATATATTTT. Its protein is CASSEGAGGNTIYF.

This chain links TRBV6-6 with TRBJ1-6; D unclear. The CDR3 is 14 amino acids. The V gene lost 2 bases and the J gene lost 8 bases, with 10 bases spanning the gap. From germline, CDR1 is MNHNY and CDR2 SVGAGI (reference sequence). Here the CDR3 reads CASSYGSLDSPLHF. Here the CDR3 DNA reads TGTGCCAGCAGTTACGGGAGTTTGGATTCACCCCTCCACTTT.

This clone showed up just once. This chain connects TRBV5-8 to TRBJ1-1; D is ambiguous. Trimming stripped 0 bases from V and 4 bases from J, with 10 bases between. CDR3 length: 14 residues. Germline V gene sequence: CDR1 SGHTS, CDR2 YDEGEE. Here the CDR3 reads CASSLALWATEAFF. The CDR3 DNA is TGTGCCAGCAGCTTGGCCCTATGGGCCACTGAAGCTTTCTTT.

V usage is TRBV5-4 and J usage is TRBJ1-4; 7 bases fit TRBD1. This CDR3 comprises 15 residues. The V gene end was trimmed by 2 bases and the J gene end by 3 bases; junction bases not matched to a gene: 4. Germline CDR1 SGHNT, CDR2 YYREEE (reference sequence). Here the CDR3 DNA reads TGTGCCAGCAGCTTCCGACAGGGAGCTAATGAAAAACTGTTTTTT. Translated: CASSFRQGANEKLFF.

A note on this clone: One end of the junction fails to match germline, which may point to a read error. The rearrangement links TRBV3-1 (or the pseudogene TRBV3-2) to TRBJ2-4; D is possibly TRBD1 (6 bases). The CDR3 has 13 residues. The germline V gene has CDR1 LGHDT and CDR2 YNNKEL (reference sequence). The CDR3 loop is CASSQEMTSGQLF. CDR3 coding DNA: TGTGCCAGCAGCCAAGAAATGACTTCCGGACAGCTCTTC.

The chain has TRBV27 and TRBJ1-1; 7 positions agree with TRBD1. J was trimmed by 4 bases and V by 7 bases; bases with no gene match: 6. This CDR3 is 13 amino acids long. CDR1 is MNHEY and CDR2 is SMNVEV in the germline V gene (reference sequence). The CDR3 loop reads CASKLSGGTEAFF. CDR3 bases: TGTGCCAGCAAACTGTCAGGGGGCACTGAAGCTTTCTTT.

This chain uses TRBV6-5 with TRBJ1-4; TRBD1 agrees at 7 bases. V dropped 6 bases and J dropped 5; count of bases not matched to a gene: 9. This CDR3 comprises 15 residues. The germline V gene encodes CDR1 MNHEY and CDR2 SVGAGI. In DNA form, the CDR3 reads TGTGCCAGCAGCCTACAGGGGAATTTGAATGAAAAACTGTTTTTT. Its protein product is CASSLQGNLNEKLFF.

The V gene is TRBV11-2, the J gene TRBJ2-7; TRBD2 matches at 9 bases. Germline CDR1 SGHAT, CDR2 FQNNGV. The CDR3 has 18 amino acids. V gave up 3 bases and J gave up 0 bases; unmatched junction bases: 12. This CDR3 is CASSFPFYGAGGSYEQYF. As DNA, the CDR3 is TGTGCCAGCAGCTTTCCCTTTTATGGAGCGGGGGGCTCCTACGAGCAGTACTTC.

V is TRBV19 and J is TRBJ2-7, with 10 bases lining up with TRBD1. Germline loops: CDR1 LNHDA, CDR2 SQIVND (reference sequence). V lost 3 bases and J lost 5; bases outside the gene matches: 7. This CDR3 is built from 15 residues. CDR3 in amino acids: CASSIGDRGGNEQYF. In nucleotides, the CDR3 is TGTGCCAGTAGTATTGGGGACAGGGGCGGGAACGAGCAGTACTTC.

The chain carries TRBV11-3 and TRBJ2-3; no clear D. Germline V gene sequence: CDR1 SGHNT, CDR2 YENEEA. CDR3 size: 13 residues. The germline V and J ends were trimmed by 0 bases and 4 bases, with 5 bases remaining between them. The CDR3 DNA sequence: TGTGCCAGCAGCTTAGATCTAGCAGATACGCAGTATTTT. It yields the protein CASSLDLADTQYF.

In this sample, this clone turned up once. The chain employs TRBV19 and TRBJ2-3, with D tentatively TRBD2 (7 bases). Trimming shortened V by 5 bases and J by 6 bases, and 21 bases separated the two germline ends. Germline V gene sequence: CDR1 LNHDA, CDR2 SQIVND (reference sequence). There are 16 residues in the CDR3. CDR3 DNA sequence: TGTGCCAGTAGTTCTCGCAAAAGGGGGGGTAGGGATACGCAGTATTTT. Its protein product is CASSSRKRGGRDTQYF.

The rearrangement links TRBV7-9 to TRBJ1-6, with D maybe TRBD1 (5 bases). Germline CDR1 SEHNR, CDR2 FQNEAQ (reference sequence). This CDR3 comprises 14 residues. V was cut by 5 bases and J by 3 bases, with 8 bases left in between. The CDR3 coding sequence is TGTGCCAGCAGCCCAGGGCTCTATAATTCACCCCTCCACTTT. Its protein is CASSPGLYNSPLHF.

The rearrangement uses TRBV24-1 and TRBJ2-5, with 14 positions matching TRBD2. J gave up 7 bases and V 4 bases, and 13 bases lay outside the gene matches. Per the germline V gene, CDR1 is KGHDR and CDR2 is SFDVKD. CDR3 length: 18 residues. CDR3 residues: CATSERTSGRWFVGTQYF. In DNA, the CDR3 is TGTGCCACCAGTGAACGGACTAGCGGGAGGTGGTTTGTTGGGACCCAGTACTTC.